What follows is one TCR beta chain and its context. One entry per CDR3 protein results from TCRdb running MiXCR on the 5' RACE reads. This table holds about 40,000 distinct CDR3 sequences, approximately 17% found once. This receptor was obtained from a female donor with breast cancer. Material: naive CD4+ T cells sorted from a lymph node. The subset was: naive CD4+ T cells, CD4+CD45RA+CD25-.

The CDR3 protein is CASSLAGGLAGFRYEQYF. The CDR3 DNA reads as TGCGCCAGCAGCTTGGCCGGGGGGCTAGCGGGGTTTCGCTACGAGCAGTACTTC. This chain connects TRBV5-1 to TRBJ2-7; 9 bases match TRBD2. Germline-derived CDR1 and CDR2 are SGHRS and YFSETQ. V lost 0 bases to trimming and J lost 3 bases; unmatched junction nucleotides: 13. This CDR3 comprises 18 residues.